Shown below are 20 T cell receptor beta chains from a single sample sequenced in a study of blood T cell repertoires in COVID-19. Method: immunoSEQ multiplex PCR; TCRdb's copy keeps in-frame clones and lacks some. The sample yields about 440,000 clones, approximately 90% seen once. The sample comprised peripheral blood. The receptors come from a woman aged 45-60 years with COVID-19, enrolled during active disease.

The CDR3 region has the DNA TGTGCCAGCAGCCAATCAAACGTCGGTGAGCAGTTCTTC. Its protein is CASSQSNVGEQFF. The gene calls are TRBV7-2 and TRBJ2-1; no definite D call. Trimming cost V 5 bases and J 9 bases, with 14 bases left between them. The CDR3 runs 13 residues. Germline-derived CDR1 and CDR2 are SGHTA and FQGNSA.

The chain has TRBV9 and TRBJ1-2; no firm D call. This CDR3 contains 12 residues. V dropped 0 bases and J dropped 6 bases, with 6 bases sitting between them. Per the germline V gene, CDR1 is SGDLS and CDR2 is YYNGEE. CDR3 amino acids: CASSVVSNGYTF. CDR3 nucleotide sequence: TGTGCCAGCAGCGTAGTATCTAATGGCTACACCTTC.

The chain carries TRBV2 and TRBJ2-7, with a tentative D call TRBD1 (6 bases). From germline, CDR1 is SNHLY and CDR2 FYNNEI. This CDR3 comprises 11 residues. Trimming cost V 6 bases and J 12 bases, with 15 bases left between them. CDR3 residues: CASRASGHGYF. The CDR3 DNA follows: TGTGCCAGCAGGGCCTCGGGACACGGGTACTTC.

The V and J genes are TRBV10-3 and TRBJ2-3; a possible D gene is TRBD1 (6 bases). Germline assignment: CDR1 ENHRY and CDR2 SYGVKD. Trimming removed 7 bases from V and 1 base from J, with 9 bases in between. The CDR3 is 13 amino acids. CDR3 loop: CAINEGGTDTQYF. The CDR3 DNA reads TGTGCCATCAACGAGGGGGGCACAGATACGCAGTATTTT.

V gene TRBV7-8 combines with J gene TRBJ1-6; perhaps TRBD1 as D (5 bases). CDR3 length: 15 amino acids. The germline V and J ends were trimmed by 1 base and 6 bases, with 10 bases remaining between them. From germline, CDR1 is SGHVS and CDR2 FQNEAQ. The CDR3: CASSLGGVGNSPLHF. The CDR3 DNA reads TGTGCCAGCAGCTTAGGGGGGGTGGGTAATTCACCCCTCCACTTT. The variable domain in full, with the rest retrieved from reference TRBV7-8 and TRBJ1-6, is GAGVSQSPRYKVAKRGQDVALRCDPISGHVSLFWYQQALGQGPEFLTYFQNEAQLDKSGLPSDRFFAERPEGSVSTLKIQRTQQEDSAVYLCASSLGGVGNSPLHFGNGTRLTVT.

The rearrangement joins TRBV5-1 to TRBJ2-5, with D maybe TRBD1 (5 bases). The germline V gene has CDR1 SGHRS and CDR2 YFSETQ. Trimming left V 4 bases short and J 7 bases short, with 17 bases between. The CDR3 has 14 amino acids. The CDR3 DNA sequence: TGCGCCAGCAGCGCGTTCAGGGATTCTGTGACCCAGTACTTC. Amino acids: CASSAFRDSVTQYF.

The sample holds one count of this clone. The gene calls are TRBV19 and TRBJ1-2, with no clear D. The CDR3 is made up of 15 amino acids. Trimming took off 5 bases at V and 4 bases at J, with 17 bases between the two ends. The germline V gene encodes CDR1 LNHDA and CDR2 SQIVND (reference sequence). The CDR3: CASSEQSRVPYGYTF. The CDR3 DNA sequence: TGTGCCAGTAGTGAACAATCCCGGGTCCCCTATGGCTACACCTTC.

This chain links TRBV10-3 with TRBJ2-7, with 8 bases lining up with TRBD1. Germline loops: CDR1 ENHRY, CDR2 SYGVKD. The ends lost 4 bases at V and 0 bases at J; junction bases unmatched: 5. This CDR3 contains 15 residues. The CDR3 nucleotides read TGTGCCATCAGTGGCAGGGGGCAATACTCCTACGAGCAGTACTTC. Protein product: CAISGRGQYSYEQYF.

J is TRBJ2-7 and V is TRBV7-9, with D maybe TRBD1 (6 bases). Trimming removed 5 bases from V and 0 bases from J, with 17 bases in between. The CDR3 contains 16 residues. Germline V lookup: CDR1 SEHNR, CDR2 FQNEAQ (reference sequence). The CDR3 loop is CASSIPQGPSSYEQYF. In nucleotides, the CDR3 is TGTGCCAGCAGCATCCCACAGGGCCCGAGCTCCTACGAGCAGTACTTC.

This clone was seen a handful of times. CDR3 loop: CASSTNQLAAYAADTQYF. The DNA of the CDR3 is TGTGCCAGCAGCACTAACCAACTAGCGGCCTATGCTGCAGATACGCAGTATTTT. The chain carries TRBV7-9 and TRBJ2-3; 8 positions match TRBD2. The V gene's germline CDR1 is SEHNR and CDR2 FQNEAQ (reference sequence). This CDR3 is built from 18 residues. After removal of 5 bases from V and 4 bases from J, the junction contained 17 bases not matched to a gene.

The gene calls are TRBV5-1 and TRBJ1-1; 9 positions match TRBD1. CDR3 length: 16 amino acids. V shed 3 bases, J shed 0 bases, and the junction held 6 bases outside the gene matches. Germline V gene sequence: CDR1 SGHRS, CDR2 YFSETQ. Written as DNA, the CDR3 is TGCGCCAGCAGCTCACAGGGGGCCCGAATGAACACTGAAGCTTTCTTT. Protein product: CASSSQGARMNTEAFF.

The J gene is TRBJ2-7, the V gene TRBV4-2; 10 bases are shared with TRBD2. After removal of 2 bases from V and 3 bases from J, the junction contained 1 base not matched to a gene. This CDR3 comprises 14 residues. In germline, CDR1 is LGHNA, CDR2 YNFKEQ. CDR3 DNA: TGTGCCAGCAGCCAACCTAGCGGGGGCTACGAGCAGTACTTC. Residues: CASSQPSGGYEQYF.

This chain uses TRBV5-4 with TRBJ2-3; 7 nucleotides line up with TRBD2. Germline V gives CDR1 SGHNT, CDR2 YYREEE (reference sequence). CDR3 length: 13 amino acids. J was trimmed by 8 bases and V by 3 bases; bases with no gene match: 6. This CDR3 reads CASSSTREGTQYF. The CDR3, as DNA: TGTGCCAGCAGCTCGACTAGGGAGGGTACGCAGTATTTT.

This clone was seen only a few times. The chain uses TRBV5-5 and TRBJ1-2; D is uncertain. V was trimmed by 2 bases and J by 3 bases, leaving 14 bases between them. Germline values: CDR1 SGHKS, CDR2 YYEKEE (reference sequence). This CDR3 is 15 amino acids long. The CDR3 here is CASSLGRGLYYGYTF. CDR3 nucleotides: TGTGCCAGCAGCTTAGGGCGAGGACTATACTATGGCTACACCTTC.

The genes are TRBV5-6 and TRBJ1-6, with D uncertain. This CDR3 has 16 amino acids. The germline V and J ends were trimmed by 6 bases and 0 bases, with 13 bases remaining between them. Germline V CDR1 and CDR2: SGHDT, YYEEEE. CDR3 protein: CASTSRESSYNSPLHF. CDR3 sequence (DNA): TGTGCCAGCACCTCAAGAGAGAGCTCCTATAATTCACCCCTCCACTTT. Complete variable domain (other parts from reference TRBV5-6 and TRBJ1-6): DAGVTQSPTHLIKTRGQQVTLRCSPKSGHDTVSWYQQALGQGPQFIFQYYEEEERQRGNFPDRFSGHQFPNYSSELNVNALLLGDSALYLCASTSRESSYNSPLHFGNGTRLTVT.

The chain carries TRBV7-8 and TRBJ2-7; 7 bases fit TRBD1. This CDR3 region has 14 residues. Trimming at V came to 3 bases and at J to 1 base, leaving 3 bases not matched to a gene. Germline-derived CDR1 and CDR2 are SGHVS and FQNEAQ. The CDR3 reads CASSFYRGSYEQYF. The CDR3, as DNA: TGTGCCAGCAGCTTCTACAGGGGATCCTACGAGCAGTACTTC.

The chain is built from TRBV27 and TRBJ2-3; a weak D match, TRBD2 (7 bases). The CDR3 length is 15 residues. Germline loops: CDR1 MNHEY, CDR2 SMNVEV (reference sequence). V was pared by 2 bases and J by 2 bases, with 11 bases between. CDR3: CASSLGRGLTDTQYF. The CDR3, as DNA: TGTGCCAGCAGTTTAGGGCGGGGGCTCACAGATACGCAGTATTTT.

The chain recombines TRBV4-1 with TRBJ1-4; 9 nucleotides align to TRBD1. In germline, CDR1 is MGHRA, CDR2 YSYEKL. The CDR3 loop spans 15 amino acids. J lost 4 bases, V lost 1 base, and 1 base had no gene match. The CDR3 spells CASSQGDRVNEKLFF. In nucleotides, the CDR3 is TGCGCCAGCAGCCAAGGGGACAGGGTTAATGAAAAACTGTTTTTT.

V is TRBV18 and J is TRBJ1-6; tentatively, D is TRBD1 (6 bases). CDR3 size: 14 residues. V lost 3 bases and J lost 9, with 12 bases in between. Germline CDR1 KGHSH, CDR2 LQKENI. DNA of the CDR3: TGTGCCAGCTCACCGGACAGCGCCGGTTCACCCCTCCACTTT. As protein: CASSPDSAGSPLHF. The whole variable domain, remainder taken from reference TRBV18 and TRBJ1-6, is NAGVMQNPRHLVRRRGQEARLRCSPMKGHSHVYWYRQLPEEGLKFMVYLQKENIIDESGMPKERFSAEFPKEGPSILRIQQVVRGDSAAYFCASSPDSAGSPLHFGNGTRLTVT.

The genes are TRBV28 and TRBJ2-7; 7 bases map to TRBD1. The CDR3 is 13 amino acids. Germline V gene sequence: CDR1 MDHEN, CDR2 SYDVKM. The ends lost 2 bases at V and 5 bases at J; junction bases unmatched: 3. The CDR3 sequence is CASSLKGAHEQYF. The CDR3 DNA follows: TGTGCCAGCAGTTTAAAGGGGGCTCACGAGCAGTACTTC.